The sequence of this TCR beta chain was determined in a study of T cell responses to AZD1222 COVID-19 vaccine. On the study more broadly: Doses given second, at about 4 or about 12 weeks, were pooled.

General observations from the study: Two AZD1222 administrations were followed by greater Spike-specific TCR breadth and depth. It should be noted that donors were predominantly white British and more often female, and clonal diversity was possibly underestimated. No day 14 peak samples; only post-peak repertoires were characterized.

From germline, CDR1 is SGHRS and CDR2 YFSETQ. The CDR3 sequence is 14 residues long. V lost 5 bases, J lost 6 bases, and 10 bases stayed unmatched. Clones were read by immunoSEQ multiplex PCR, and TCRdb kept only the in-frame ones, dropping some. The table lists approximately 100,000 clones, about 89% of them singletons. With regard to this clone: Antigen: not known.

The sequence derives from an adult in good health. V gene TRBV5-1 combines with J gene TRBJ1-2; 7 nucleotides match TRBD1. The input for sequencing was peripheral blood, taken on day 0 of AZD1222 vaccination. The CDR3 sequence is CASSLTGANDGYTF. DNA for the CDR3: TGCGCCAGCAGTTTAACAGGGGCAAATGATGGCTACACCTTC.